This T cell receptor (beta chain) was found in a study of OX40 agonist ivuxolimab in advanced cancers. Across the study: Males comprised 70% to 85% of the group, whose mean age was approximately 60 years (range about 20 to 90).

The protocol was immunoSEQ multiplex PCR, while the TCRdb copy is restricted to in-frame clones and leaves out a portion. The sample carries over 60,000 clones, about 85% recorded once. The germline V gene encodes CDR1 SGHTA and CDR2 FQGTGA. Trimming removed 5 bases at V and 4 bases at J, with 9 bases between. The CDR3 spans 13 residues. Sequencing was performed on CD4+ or CD8+ T cells sorted from blood, taken in a trial of the OX40 agonist ivuxolimab. This receptor was identified in an adult with an advanced solid tumor such as melanoma, head and neck, liver or kidney cancer. V usage is TRBV7-3 and J usage is TRBJ1-5; TRBD1 might be the D (5 bases). The CDR3 sequence: CASSPQANQPQHF. The CDR3, as DNA: TGTGCCAGCAGCCCACAGGCTAATCAGCCCCAGCATTTT.